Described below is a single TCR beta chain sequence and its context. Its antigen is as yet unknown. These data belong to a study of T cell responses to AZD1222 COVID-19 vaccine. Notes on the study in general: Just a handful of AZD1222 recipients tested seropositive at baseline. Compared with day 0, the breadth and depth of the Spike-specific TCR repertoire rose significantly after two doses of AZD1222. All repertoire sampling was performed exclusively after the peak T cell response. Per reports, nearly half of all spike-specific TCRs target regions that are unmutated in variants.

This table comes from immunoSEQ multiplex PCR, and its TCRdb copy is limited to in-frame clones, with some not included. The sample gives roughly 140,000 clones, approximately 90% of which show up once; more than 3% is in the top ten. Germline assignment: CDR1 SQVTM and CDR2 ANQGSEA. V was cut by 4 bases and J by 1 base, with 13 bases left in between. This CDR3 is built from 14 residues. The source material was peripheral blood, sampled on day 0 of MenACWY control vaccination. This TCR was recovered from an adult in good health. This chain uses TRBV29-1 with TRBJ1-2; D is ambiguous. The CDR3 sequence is CSVGNHLYNYGYTF. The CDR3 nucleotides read TGCAGCGTTGGTAACCACCTGTATAACTATGGCTACACCTTC.